These 22 T cell receptor beta chains share one sample of origin, sequenced in a study of T cell changes during pregnancy in multiple sclerosis. Clones were read by immunoSEQ multiplex PCR, and TCRdb kept only the in-frame ones, dropping some. The data hold around 30,000 clones, with 87% observed a single time. The specimen comprised CD8+ T cells from peripheral blood mononuclear cells, sampled before pregnancy. The receptors derive from a female donor with multiple sclerosis, enrolled in a pregnancy study.

The chain recombines TRBV7-6 with TRBJ1-1, with D tentatively TRBD1 (5 bases). The germline V gene has CDR1 SGHVS and CDR2 FNYEAQ. The length of the CDR3 is 14 residues. V was shortened by 5 bases and J by 1 base, with 11 bases between the two germline ends. The CDR3 reads CASSAQVSNTEAFF. The DNA for the CDR3 is TGTGCCAGCAGCGCACAGGTGTCGAACACTGAAGCTTTCTTT.

J is TRBJ1-2 and V is TRBV19, with D possibly matching TRBD1 (5 bases). V gave up 7 bases and J gave up 4 bases, with 13 bases separating them. The CDR3 covers 13 residues. The germline V gene has CDR1 LNHDA and CDR2 SQIVND (reference sequence). The CDR3 region has the DNA TGTGCCAGTACCCCCGGGAGGGGCTATGGCTACACCTTC. Protein: CASTPGRGYGYTF.

The V and J genes are TRBV6-1 and TRBJ2-2, with TRBD2 as a possible D gene (6 bases). The CDR3 length is 17 residues. Germline CDR1 and CDR2: MNHNS and SASEGT. V lost 2 bases and J lost 2, with 15 bases in between. The CDR3 loop reads CASSEKRREANTGELFF. The CDR3 DNA follows: TGTGCCAGCAGTGAAAAGCGCAGGGAGGCCAACACCGGGGAGCTGTTTTTT.

The chain uses TRBV11-2 and TRBJ1-2, with TRBD1 as a possible D gene (6 bases). This CDR3 is built from 15 residues. V shed 5 bases and J shed 5 bases, with 18 bases lying between them. Germline CDR1 reads SGHAT; CDR2 reads FQNNGV. The CDR3 sequence: CASSATGRTGYGYTF. The CDR3 nucleotides read TGTGCCAGCAGCGCGACAGGTCGGACTGGGTATGGCTACACCTTC.

The V and J genes are TRBV27 and TRBJ2-1, with D possibly matching TRBD2 (5 bases). CDR3 length equals 13 residues. Deletions cut 3 bases from V and 5 bases from J, with 8 bases between. Germline-derived CDR1 and CDR2 are MNHEY and SMNVEV (reference sequence). The CDR3 DNA reads as TGTGCCAGCAGTTTGACTACCCACAATGAGCAGTTCTTC. Amino acids: CASSLTTHNEQFF.

The chain joins TRBV5-6 to TRBJ1-4, with TRBD1 identical over 11 bases. The CDR3 has 18 residues. The germline gives CDR1 SGHDT, CDR2 YYEEEE. With V trimmed by 1 base and J by 8 bases, 13 bases remained unmatched. CDR3 coding DNA: TGTGCCAGCAGCTTGACGTGGACAGGGGGCCCCCATGGAGAAAAACTGTTTTTT. As protein: CASSLTWTGGPHGEKLFF.

The chain is built from TRBV27 and TRBJ2-1; TRBD1 might be the D (6 bases). The CDR3 is made up of 13 amino acids. The V end was cut by 4 bases, the J end by 2 bases, with 6 bases between. Germline CDR1 reads MNHEY; CDR2 reads SMNVEV (reference sequence). CDR3 sequence (DNA): TGTGCCAGCAGTTGGGGGCCCTACAATGAGCAGTTCTTC. Amino acid sequence: CASSWGPYNEQFF.

This clone rates as medium-sized. V is TRBV7-9 and J is TRBJ1-5; TRBD1 agrees at 8 bases. The germline V gene encodes CDR1 SEHNR and CDR2 FQNEAQ (reference sequence). J was trimmed by 5 bases and V by 5 bases; bases with no gene match: 8. This CDR3 region has 15 residues. The CDR3 bases are TGTGCCAGCAGCCCGACAGGGGCCGGGGATCAGCCCCAGCATTTT. This translates into CASSPTGAGDQPQHF.

The chain recombines TRBV11-3 with TRBJ2-7; D is undetermined. CDR3 size: 14 residues. The ends were cut back, 0 bases at V and 2 bases at J, with 8 bases in the middle. Per germline, CDR1 SGHNT and CDR2 YENEEA. The CDR3 protein is CASSLDPGTYEQYF. CDR3 DNA sequence: TGTGCCAGCAGCTTAGATCCAGGCACCTACGAGCAGTACTTC. The whole variable domain, filled in from reference TRBV11-3 and TRBJ2-7, reads EAGVVQSPRYKIIEKKQPVAFWCNPISGHNTLYWYLQNLGQGPELLIRYENEEAVDDSQLPKDRFSAERLKGVDSTLKIQPAELGDSAVYLCASSLDPGTYEQYFGPGTRLTVT.

In this sample, this clone turned up once. The chain is built from TRBV19 and TRBJ2-7; TRBD1 aligns across 12 bases. The V gene's germline CDR1 is LNHDA and CDR2 SQIVND (reference sequence). This CDR3 has 14 amino acids. After removal of 5 bases from V and 4 bases from J, the junction contained 3 bases not matched to a gene. The CDR3 loop is CASSRDRGLYEQYF. CDR3 nucleotide sequence: TGTGCCAGTAGTCGGGACAGGGGGCTTTACGAGCAGTACTTC. The whole variable domain, filled in from reference TRBV19 and TRBJ2-7, reads DGGITQSPKYLFRKEGQNVTLSCEQNLNHDAMYWYRQDPGQGLRLIYYSQIVNDFQKGDIAEGYSVSREKKESFPLTVTSAQKNPTAFYLCASSRDRGLYEQYFGPGTRLTVT.

Worth noting for this clone: Additional DNA sequences in this sample encode the identical CDR3. The gene calls are TRBV19 and TRBJ2-1, with TRBD2 matching 10 bases. The V and J ends lost 5 bases and 8 bases, in that order; junction bases with no gene match: 12. Germline values: CDR1 LNHDA, CDR2 SQIVND (reference sequence). This CDR3 is 16 amino acids long. In DNA form, the CDR3 reads TGTGCCAGTAGTCCCGAGCGGGAGGGAATCCACTATGAGCAGTTCTTC. Its translation is CASSPEREGIHYEQFF.

The chain carries TRBV7-2 and TRBJ2-3, with D maybe TRBD2 (6 bases). This CDR3 contains 14 residues. Germline CDR1 SGHTA, CDR2 FQGNSA. The ends were cut back, 4 bases at V and 2 bases at J, with 10 bases in the middle. The CDR3 bases are TGTGCCAGCAGCTCGGCGGACTACACAGATACGCAGTATTTT. Protein: CASSSADYTDTQYF.

The sample holds a few counts of this clone. The CDR3 bases are TGTGCCAGCAGTCAGGCAGGGGAAAACACTGAAGCTTTCTTT. Translated: CASSQAGENTEAFF. The gene calls are TRBV6-1 and TRBJ1-1, with D possibly matching TRBD1 (6 bases). The CDR3 is 14 residues long. Trimming cost V 5 bases and J 2 bases, with 12 bases left between them. The germline V gene has CDR1 MNHNS and CDR2 SASEGT.

In this sample, this clone turned up once. This chain connects TRBV6-5 to TRBJ2-5; the D gene is possibly TRBD1 (6 bases). The J call is in doubt because the DNA end fits TRBJ2-7 better. In germline, CDR1 is MNHEY, CDR2 SVGAGI. The CDR3 spans 14 residues. CDR3 region: CASSYTGNSYEQYF. As DNA, the CDR3 is TGTGCCAGCAGTTACACAGGGAACTCCTACGAGCAGTACTTC.

The chain has TRBV27 and TRBJ1-1, with D possibly TRBD1 on 5 matching bases. The CDR3 sequence is 15 residues long. The ends were cut back, 0 bases at V and 3 bases at J, with 11 bases in the middle. In germline, CDR1 is MNHEY, CDR2 SMNVEV (reference sequence). The CDR3 DNA reads TGTGCCAGCAGTTTATCGGGGGGGTCTTACACTGAAGCTTTCTTT. It encodes CASSLSGGSYTEAFF.

The V and J genes are TRBV7-6 and TRBJ1-2, with D possibly matching TRBD1 (6 bases). The CDR3 consists of 13 residues. V lost 5 bases and J 7 bases, leaving 14 bases between the germline ends. Germline CDR1 SGHVS, CDR2 FNYEAQ. The CDR3 spells CASSPAGASGYTF. The DNA for the CDR3 is TGTGCCAGCAGCCCCGCGGGGGCGAGTGGCTACACCTTC. Variable domain in full (rest from reference TRBV7-6 and TRBJ1-2): GAGVSQSPRYKVTKRGQDVALRCDPISGHVSLYWYRQALGQGPEFLTYFNYEAQQDKSGLPNDRFSAERPEGSISTLTIQRTEQRDSAMYRCASSPAGASGYTFGSGTRLTVV.

The CDR3 spells CASSPGSGSYNEQFF. CDR3 DNA: TGTGCCAGCAGCCCAGGTAGCGGGAGCTACAATGAGCAGTTCTTC. The chain employs TRBV7-2 and TRBJ2-1; 9 bases map to TRBD2. Germline CDR1 SGHTA, CDR2 FQGNSA. V was pared by 5 bases and J by 3 bases, with 5 bases of the junction left unmatched. This CDR3 is 15 amino acids long.

This sequence joins TRBV4-1 and TRBJ2-7, with D possibly being TRBD2 (5 bases). This CDR3 is 15 amino acids long. The germline V gene encodes CDR1 MGHRA and CDR2 YSYEKL. Trimming removed 1 base at V and 7 bases at J, with 17 bases between. CDR3 residues: CASSQAGGSLYEQYF. CDR3 in DNA: TGCGCCAGCAGCCAAGCCGGCGGGTCCTTGTATGAGCAGTACTTC.

The V gene is TRBV6-5, the J gene TRBJ2-5; D unclear. Germline V gene data show CDR1 as MNHEY and CDR2 as SVGAGI. V lost 0 bases to trimming and J lost 4 bases, with 6 bases between them. There are 13 residues in the CDR3. The CDR3 region is CASSYSPGETQYF. CDR3 nucleotides: TGTGCCAGCAGTTACTCCCCGGGAGAGACCCAGTACTTC.

This clone was counted once. The chain couples TRBV4-1 to TRBJ2-1; 7 bases line up with TRBD1. Germline assignment: CDR1 MGHRA and CDR2 YSYEKL. Losses at the gene ends were 0 bases for V and 3 bases for J; bases not matched to a gene: 2. The CDR3 has 15 amino acids. The CDR3 DNA reads TGCGCCAGCAGCCAAGAAGGGGGCGTCTACAATGAGCAGTTCTTC. Translating gives CASSQEGGVYNEQFF.

This chain uses TRBV5-4 with TRBJ2-1, with D perhaps matching TRBD1 (7 bases). Germline V gene lookup returns CDR1 SGHNT and CDR2 YYREEE (reference sequence). The CDR3 spans 18 residues. Trimming removed 0 bases from V and 0 bases from J, with 16 bases in between. The CDR3 DNA reads as TGTGCCAGCAGCTTGGGGAGCCCAGGGGGGCTCTCCTACAATGAGCAGTTCTTC. Its protein product is CASSLGSPGGLSYNEQFF.

The rearrangement joins TRBV27 to TRBJ1-1; no firm D call. Germline lookup yields CDR1 MNHEY and CDR2 SMNVEV (reference sequence). This CDR3 region has 13 residues. V was cut by 3 bases and J by 4 bases, with 9 bases left in between. CDR3: CASSLGSGTEAFF. Here the CDR3 DNA reads TGTGCCAGCAGTTTGGGGAGTGGCACTGAAGCTTTCTTT.